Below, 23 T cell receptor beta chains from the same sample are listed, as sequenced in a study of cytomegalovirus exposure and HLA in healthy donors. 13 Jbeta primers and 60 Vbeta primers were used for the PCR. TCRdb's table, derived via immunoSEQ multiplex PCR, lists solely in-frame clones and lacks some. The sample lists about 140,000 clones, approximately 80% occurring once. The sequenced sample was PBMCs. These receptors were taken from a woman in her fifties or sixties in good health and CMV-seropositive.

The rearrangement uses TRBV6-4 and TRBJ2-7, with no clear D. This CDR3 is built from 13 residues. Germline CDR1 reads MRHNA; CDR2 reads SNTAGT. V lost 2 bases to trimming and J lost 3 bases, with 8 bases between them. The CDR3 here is CASSDPGFYEQYF. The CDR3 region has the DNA TGTGCCAGCAGTGACCCCGGGTTCTACGAGCAGTACTTC.

The CDR3 sequence is CASSYGTVGSNEKLFF. CDR3 nucleotides: TGTGCCAGCAGTTATGGTACAGTTGGTTCAAATGAAAAACTGTTTTTT. The rearrangement uses TRBV6-5 and TRBJ1-4, with D unclear. This CDR3 is 16 amino acids long. CDR1 and CDR2 (germline): MNHEY, SVGAGI. V lost 3 bases, J lost 5 bases, and 16 bases lay in between.

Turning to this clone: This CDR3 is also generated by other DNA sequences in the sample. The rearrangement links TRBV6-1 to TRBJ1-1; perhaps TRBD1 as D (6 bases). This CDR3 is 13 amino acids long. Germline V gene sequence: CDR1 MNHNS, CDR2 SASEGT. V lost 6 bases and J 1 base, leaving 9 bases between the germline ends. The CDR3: CASRVQGNTEAFF. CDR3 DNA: TGTGCCAGCAGGGTACAGGGGAACACTGAAGCTTTCTTT.

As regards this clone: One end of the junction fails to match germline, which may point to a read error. The CDR3 spells CASSFSDNSYEQYF. DNA for the CDR3: TGTGCTAGCAGCTTCTCGGACAACTCCTACGAGCAGTACTTC. This sequence joins TRBV7-7 and TRBJ2-7; weak D call: TRBD1 (5 bases). The CDR3 is 14 amino acids. Germline-derived CDR1 and CDR2 are SSHAT and FNYEAQ (reference sequence).

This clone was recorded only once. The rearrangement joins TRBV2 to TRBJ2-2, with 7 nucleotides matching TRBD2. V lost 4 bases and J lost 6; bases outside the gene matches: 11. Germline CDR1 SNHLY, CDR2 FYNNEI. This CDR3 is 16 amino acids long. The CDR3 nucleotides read TGTGCCAGCAGTGTGAACCGGGGAGGGGAAGCCGGGGAGCTGTTTTTT. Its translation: CASSVNRGGEAGELFF.

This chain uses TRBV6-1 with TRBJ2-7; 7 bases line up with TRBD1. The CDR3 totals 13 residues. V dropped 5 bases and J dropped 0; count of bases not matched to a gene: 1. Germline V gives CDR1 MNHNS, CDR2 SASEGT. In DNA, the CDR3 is TGTGCCAGCAGTTGGGACAGCTCCTACGAGCAGTACTTC. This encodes CASSWDSSYEQYF.

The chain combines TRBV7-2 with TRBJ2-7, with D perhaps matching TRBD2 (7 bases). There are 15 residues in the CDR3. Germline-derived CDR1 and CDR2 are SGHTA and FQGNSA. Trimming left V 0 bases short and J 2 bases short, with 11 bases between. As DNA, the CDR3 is TGTGCCAGCAGCTTAGCGGGCGGGGGCACCTACGAGCAGTACTTC. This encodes CASSLAGGGTYEQYF.

CDR3: CASSLQQGGGYGYTF. The CDR3, as DNA: TGTGCCAGCAGCTTACAACAGGGCGGTGGCTATGGCTACACCTTC. The chain uses TRBV5-4 and TRBJ1-2; weak D call: TRBD1 (6 bases). The germline V and J ends were trimmed by 2 bases and 4 bases, with 15 bases remaining between them. Germline CDR1 reads SGHNT; CDR2 reads YYREEE (reference sequence). The CDR3 totals 15 residues.

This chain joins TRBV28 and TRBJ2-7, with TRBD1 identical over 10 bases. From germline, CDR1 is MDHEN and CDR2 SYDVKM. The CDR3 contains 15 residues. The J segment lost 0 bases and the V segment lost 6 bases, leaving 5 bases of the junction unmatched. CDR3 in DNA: TGTGCCAGCAGCTCCGGGACAGGGGCCTCCTACGAGCAGTACTTC. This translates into CASSSGTGASYEQYF.

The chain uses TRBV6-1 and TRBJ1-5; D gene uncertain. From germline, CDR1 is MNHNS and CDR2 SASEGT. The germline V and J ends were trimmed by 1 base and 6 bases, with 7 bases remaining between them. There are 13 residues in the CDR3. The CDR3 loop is CASSEGPIQPQHF. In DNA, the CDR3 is TGTGCCAGCAGTGAAGGCCCTATTCAGCCCCAGCATTTT.

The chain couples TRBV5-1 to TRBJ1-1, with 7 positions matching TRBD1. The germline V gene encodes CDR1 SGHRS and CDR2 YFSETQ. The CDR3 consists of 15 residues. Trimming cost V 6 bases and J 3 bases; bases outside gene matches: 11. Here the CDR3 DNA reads TGCGCCAGCACAAAAGGGGGCTTCTCGGACACTGAAGCTTTCTTT. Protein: CASTKGGFSDTEAFF. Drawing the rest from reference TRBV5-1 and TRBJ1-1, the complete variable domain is KAGVTQTPRYLIKTRGQQVTLSCSPISGHRSVSWYQQTPGQGLQFLFEYFSETQRNKGNFPGRFSGRQFSNSRSEMNVSTLELGDSALYLCASTKGGFSDTEAFFGQGTRLTVV.

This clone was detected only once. The CDR3 protein is CASSTSAGLAGGRYNEQFF. In DNA, the CDR3 is TGTGCCAGCAGCACCAGCGCGGGACTAGCGGGGGGGCGATACAATGAGCAGTTCTTC. V gene TRBV7-2 combines with J gene TRBJ2-1; TRBD2 agrees at 16 bases. Germline CDR1 is SGHTA and CDR2 is FQGNSA. The V and J ends lost 5 bases and 4 bases, in that order; junction bases with no gene match: 11. The length of the CDR3 is 19 residues.

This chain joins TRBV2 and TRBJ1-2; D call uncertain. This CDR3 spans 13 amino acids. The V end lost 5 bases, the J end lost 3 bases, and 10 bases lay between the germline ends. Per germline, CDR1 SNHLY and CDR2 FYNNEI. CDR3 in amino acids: CASSPEADYGYTF. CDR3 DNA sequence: TGTGCCAGCAGTCCCGAAGCCGACTATGGCTACACCTTC. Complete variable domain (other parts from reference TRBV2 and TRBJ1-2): EPEVTQTPSHQVTQMGQEVILRCVPISNHLYFYWYRQILGQKVEFLVSFYNNEISEKSEIFDDQFSVERPDGSNFTLKIRSTKLEDSAMYFCASSPEADYGYTFGSGTRLTVV.

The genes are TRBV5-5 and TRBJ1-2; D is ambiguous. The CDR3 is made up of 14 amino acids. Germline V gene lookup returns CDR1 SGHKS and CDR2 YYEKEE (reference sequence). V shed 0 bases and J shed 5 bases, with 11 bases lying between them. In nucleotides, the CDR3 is TGTGCCAGCAGCTTGGACCAAGCCGGGTATGGCTACACCTTC. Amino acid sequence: CASSLDQAGYGYTF.

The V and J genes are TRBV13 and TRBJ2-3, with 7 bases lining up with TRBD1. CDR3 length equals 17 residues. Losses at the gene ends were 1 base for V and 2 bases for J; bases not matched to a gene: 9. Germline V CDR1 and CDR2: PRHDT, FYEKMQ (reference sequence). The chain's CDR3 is CASSLVLWGQTTDTQYF. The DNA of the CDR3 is TGTGCCAGCAGCTTAGTTCTTTGGGGACAGACCACAGATACGCAGTATTTT.

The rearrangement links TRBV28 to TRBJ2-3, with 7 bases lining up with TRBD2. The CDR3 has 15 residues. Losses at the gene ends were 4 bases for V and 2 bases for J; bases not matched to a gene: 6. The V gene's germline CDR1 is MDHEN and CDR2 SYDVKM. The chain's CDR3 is CASSSSSGPTDTQYF. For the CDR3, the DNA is TGTGCCAGCAGTTCTTCTAGCGGTCCCACAGATACGCAGTATTTT.

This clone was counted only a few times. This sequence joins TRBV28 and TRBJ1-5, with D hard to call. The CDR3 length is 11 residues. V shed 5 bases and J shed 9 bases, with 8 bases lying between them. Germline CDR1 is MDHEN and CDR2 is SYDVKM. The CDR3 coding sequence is TGTGCCAGCAGTCGGGCGGGGCCCCAGCATTTT. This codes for CASSRAGPQHF.

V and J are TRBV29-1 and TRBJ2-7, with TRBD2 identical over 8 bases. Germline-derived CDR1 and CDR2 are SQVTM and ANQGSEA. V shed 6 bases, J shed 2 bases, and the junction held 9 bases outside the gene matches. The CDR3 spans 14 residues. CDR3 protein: CSVSAGGSTYEQYF. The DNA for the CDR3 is TGCAGCGTCTCCGCGGGGGGCTCAACCTACGAGCAGTACTTC.

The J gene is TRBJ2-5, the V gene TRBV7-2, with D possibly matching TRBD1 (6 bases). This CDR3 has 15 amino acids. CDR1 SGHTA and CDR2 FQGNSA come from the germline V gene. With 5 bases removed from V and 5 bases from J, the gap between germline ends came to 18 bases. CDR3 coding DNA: TGTGCCAGCAGCCCCAGATTACTTGGGGGCGAGACCCAGTACTTC. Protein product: CASSPRLLGGETQYF.

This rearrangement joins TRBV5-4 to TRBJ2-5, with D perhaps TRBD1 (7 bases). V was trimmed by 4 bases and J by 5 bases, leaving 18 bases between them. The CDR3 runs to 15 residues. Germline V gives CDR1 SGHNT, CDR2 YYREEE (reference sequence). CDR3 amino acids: CASSLPGGGLETQYF. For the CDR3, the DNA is TGTGCCAGCAGCCTCCCCGGAGGGGGCCTCGAGACCCAGTACTTC.

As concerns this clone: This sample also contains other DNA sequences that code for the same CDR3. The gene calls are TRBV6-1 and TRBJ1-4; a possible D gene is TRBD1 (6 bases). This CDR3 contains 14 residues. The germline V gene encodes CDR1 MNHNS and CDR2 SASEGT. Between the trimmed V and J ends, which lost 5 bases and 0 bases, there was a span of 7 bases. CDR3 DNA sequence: TGTGCCAGCAGTAGACAGGCAACTAATGAAAAACTGTTTTTT. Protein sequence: CASSRQATNEKLFF.

The CDR3 DNA sequence: TGTGCCAGCAGCTCCCGGGACACCCAAGAGACCCAGTACTTC. It specifies CASSSRDTQETQYF. The rearrangement links TRBV11-2 to TRBJ2-5; D might be TRBD1 (6 bases). V lost 4 bases and J 1 base, leaving 10 bases between the germline ends. CDR1 is SGHAT and CDR2 is FQNNGV in the germline V gene. This CDR3 is built from 14 residues.

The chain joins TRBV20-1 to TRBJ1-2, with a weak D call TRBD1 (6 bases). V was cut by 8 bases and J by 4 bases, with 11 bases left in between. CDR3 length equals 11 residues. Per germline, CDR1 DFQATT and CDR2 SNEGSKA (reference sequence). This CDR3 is CSSTGSYGYTF. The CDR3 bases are TGCAGTTCAACAGGGTCCTATGGCTACACCTTC.